This T cell receptor (beta chain) was sequenced in a study of metastatic and nonmetastatic thyroid tumors. Study at large: Samples came from malignant and benign thyroid patients, and repertoires were compared across blood and tumor or nodule tissue. The study, taken as a whole, reports: Benign nodules reportedly had significantly lower TCR beta diversity than malignant thyroid tumors in blood and tumor.

This clone was picked up many times. Antigen specificity is unknown. The same CDR3 can be traced to other DNA sequences in this sample. As processed by the authors: The distant-metastasis classifier for papillary thyroid cancer was built from CDR3 differences across clinicopathological groups. From the PCR reads, TCRdb re-called clones with MiXCR. These V and J calls are TCRdb output, not the study's own analysis. The table has roughly 58,000 clones, approximately 4.1% seen once. Every patient underwent thyroid surgery untreated. This clonotype was sampled from a female donor with papillary thyroid cancer or a benign thyroid nodule (not recorded which). Some clones in this sample may be carry-over from other donors' samples. Source material: blood.

CDR3 DNA sequence: TGCGCCAGCAGCCACGCCGGGCCCCTGTTCTACGAGCAGTACTTC. Protein: CASSHAGPLFYEQYF. The chain uses TRBV4-1 and TRBJ2-7; D gene ambiguous. V was cut by 3 bases and J by 3 bases, with 15 bases left in between. CDR3 length equals 15 residues. Germline CDR1 and CDR2: MGHRA and YSYEKL.